This T cell receptor (beta chain) was profiled in a study of control samples from healthy donors and cancer patients. The V end lost 5 bases, the J end lost 2 bases, and 13 bases lay between the germline ends. Per the germline V gene, CDR1 is SGHNT and CDR2 is YENEEA. This CDR3 is built from 15 residues. Here immunoSEQ multiplex PCR was the method, and the copy in TCRdb shows in-frame clones only, minus some. The sample contains tens of thousands of clones, approximately 88% of which appear only once. Sequencing used PBMCs. The genes are TRBV11-3 and TRBJ2-1, with D perhaps given as TRBD1 or TRBD2 (6 bases each). This clonotype originated in a woman aged 50 to 60 with colorectal cancer. CDR3 bases: TGTGCCAGCAGCGGAGGGGGGAGCCCCTACAATGAGCAGTTCTTC. Encoded protein: CASSGGGSPYNEQFF.